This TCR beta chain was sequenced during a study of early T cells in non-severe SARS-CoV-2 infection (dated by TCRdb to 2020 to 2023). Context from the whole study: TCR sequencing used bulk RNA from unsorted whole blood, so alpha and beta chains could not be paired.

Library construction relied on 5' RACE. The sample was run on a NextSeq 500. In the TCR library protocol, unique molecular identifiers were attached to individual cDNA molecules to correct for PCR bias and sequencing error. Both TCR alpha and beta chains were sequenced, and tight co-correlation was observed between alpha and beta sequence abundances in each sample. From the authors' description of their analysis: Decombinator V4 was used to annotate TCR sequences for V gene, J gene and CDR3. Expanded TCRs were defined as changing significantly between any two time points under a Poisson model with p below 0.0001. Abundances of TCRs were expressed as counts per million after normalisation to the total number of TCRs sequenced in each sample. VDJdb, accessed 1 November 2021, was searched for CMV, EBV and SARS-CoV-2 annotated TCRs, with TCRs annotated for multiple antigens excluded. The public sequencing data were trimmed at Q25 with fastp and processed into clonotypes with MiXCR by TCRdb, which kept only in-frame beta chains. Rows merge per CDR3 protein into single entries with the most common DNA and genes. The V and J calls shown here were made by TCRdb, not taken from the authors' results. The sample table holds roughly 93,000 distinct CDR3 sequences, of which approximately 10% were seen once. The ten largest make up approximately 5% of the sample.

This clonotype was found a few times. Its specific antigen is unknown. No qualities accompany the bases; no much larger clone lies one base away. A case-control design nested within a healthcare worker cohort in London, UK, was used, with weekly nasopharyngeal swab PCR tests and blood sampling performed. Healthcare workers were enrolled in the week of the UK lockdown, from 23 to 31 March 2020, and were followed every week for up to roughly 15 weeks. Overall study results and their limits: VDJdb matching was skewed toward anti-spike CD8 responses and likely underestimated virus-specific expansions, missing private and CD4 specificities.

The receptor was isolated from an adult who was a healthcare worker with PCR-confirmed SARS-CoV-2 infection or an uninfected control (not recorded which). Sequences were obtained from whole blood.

The nucleotides are TGTGCCAGCAGCCAAGTGGGCCCGCGTTCACCCCTCCACTTT. The translation is CASSQVGPRSPLHF. Recombination connected TRBV3-1 to TRBJ1-6, with an unclear D gene assignment. Via the germline V gene (reference sequence), CDR1 is LGHDT and CDR2 YNNKEL. The CDR3 runs 14 residues from the cysteine to the phenylalanine. This entry keeps only the CDR3 DNA: 42 bases, framed from base 1. The V end loses 1 base and the J end loses 9 bases, and a stretch of 10 bases separates them.